The following is a T cell receptor beta chain sequence with its context. The antigen remains unidentified. Indicated time point: 2015-2016 season, pre-vaccination. The record originates from a study of follicular helper T cells after annual influenza vaccination. TCRdb's copy holds only in-frame clones and misses some; the assay was immunoSEQ multiplex PCR. The sample has approximately 880 clones; approximately 80% are singletons. The CDR3 length is 13 residues. V gave up 7 bases and J gave up 6 bases, with 12 bases separating them. CDR1 and CDR2 from the germline V gene are MDHEN and SYDVKM. Study-wide results and limits: Successive annual vaccinations recalled a recurrent oligoclonal ICOS+CD38+ cTfh response with influenza-specific clonotypes.

Specimen: CXCR5+ CD38+ circulating T follicular helper cells from blood, collected on the day of influenza vaccination. Subset denoted: circulating Tfh, non-naive CD4+CXCR5+PD-1+ (ICOS+CD38+ or ICOS-CD38-). The chain couples TRBV28 to TRBJ1-4; D is uncertain. This clonotype was obtained from an adult who received the influenza vaccine. This chain's CDR3 is CASTNGGDEKLFF. The CDR3 coding sequence is TGTGCCAGCACGAACGGTGGGGATGAAAAACTGTTTTTT.